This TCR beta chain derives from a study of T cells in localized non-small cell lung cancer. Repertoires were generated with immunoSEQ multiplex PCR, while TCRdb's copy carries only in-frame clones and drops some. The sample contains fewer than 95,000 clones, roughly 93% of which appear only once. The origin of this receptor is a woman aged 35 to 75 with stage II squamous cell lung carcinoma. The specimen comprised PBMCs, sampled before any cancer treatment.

CDR3 DNA: TGTGCCAGCAGCTCGGGTGGGGCAGGGGCCGACTATGGCTACACCTTC. Translating gives CASSSGGAGADYGYTF. This chain connects TRBV5-4 to TRBJ1-2; a possible D gene is TRBD1 (6 bases). The CDR3 runs 16 residues. Germline V CDR1 and CDR2: SGHNT, YYREEE (reference sequence). Trimming shortened V by 3 bases and J by 3 bases, and 18 bases separated the two germline ends.